The 18 T cell receptor beta chains reported below all come from one sample, sequenced in a study of T cell responses to AZD1222 COVID-19 vaccine. Only in-frame clones appear in the TCRdb table, and some are missing; sequencing was by immunoSEQ multiplex PCR. Found here are about 120,000 clones, 80% to 90% of them singletons; the top ten hold approximately 1.3%. Sequencing used peripheral blood, obtained on day 0 of AZD1222 vaccination. The receptors were sampled from an adult in good health.

V usage is TRBV3-1 (or the pseudogene TRBV3-2) and J usage is TRBJ2-2; TRBD1 aligns across 10 bases. The CDR3 contains 16 residues. The V segment lost 4 bases and the J segment 4 bases; nucleotides outside the gene matches: 6. From germline, CDR1 is LGHDT and CDR2 YNNKEL (reference sequence). The CDR3 loop reads CASSRWTGGITGELFF. The CDR3 DNA sequence: TGTGCCAGCAGCCGCTGGACAGGGGGGATCACCGGGGAGCTGTTTTTT.

The CDR3 DNA reads as TGTGCCAGCAGCTTAGGGGCGGGAACCCCTGAAGCTTTCTTT. Residues: CASSLGAGTPEAFF. The chain employs TRBV7-9 and TRBJ1-1; D gene unclear. Germline V lookup: CDR1 SEHNR, CDR2 FQNEAQ (reference sequence). The V and J ends lost 1 base and 6 bases respectively, with 12 bases between them. There are 14 residues in the CDR3.

The chain carries TRBV3-1 (or the pseudogene TRBV3-2) and TRBJ1-5; TRBD1 matches at 7 bases. The CDR3 has 15 residues. The V gene end was trimmed by 2 bases and the J gene end by 4 bases; junction bases not matched to a gene: 5. CDR1 and CDR2 from the germline V gene are LGHDT and YNNKEL (reference sequence). The CDR3 here is CASSQRTGFNQPQHF. The CDR3 coding sequence is TGTGCCAGCAGCCAAAGGACAGGCTTTAATCAGCCCCAGCATTTT.

The genes are TRBV7-8 and TRBJ2-5, with 11 bases fitting TRBD2. The germline V gene has CDR1 SGHVS and CDR2 FQNEAQ. The V gene end was trimmed by 2 bases and the J gene end by 2 bases; junction bases not matched to a gene: 4. The CDR3 sequence is 16 residues long. The CDR3 is CASSLTSGGTQETQYF. The CDR3 region has the DNA TGTGCCAGCAGCTTAACTAGCGGGGGCACACAAGAGACCCAGTACTTC. Combining the CDR3 with reference TRBV7-8 and TRBJ2-5 gives the whole variable domain GAGVSQSPRYKVAKRGQDVALRCDPISGHVSLFWYQQALGQGPEFLTYFQNEAQLDKSGLPSDRFFAERPEGSVSTLKIQRTQQEDSAVYLCASSLTSGGTQETQYFGPGTRLLVL.

The rearrangement uses TRBV19 and TRBJ1-1; the match to TRBD1 covers 9 bases. CDR3 length equals 16 residues. Losses at the gene ends were 0 bases for V and 0 bases for J; bases not matched to a gene: 2. CDR1 is LNHDA, CDR2 SQIVND, per germline (reference sequence). For the CDR3, the DNA is TGTGCCAGTAGTATAGATGGGACAGGGATGAACACTGAAGCTTTCTTT. It is translated as CASSIDGTGMNTEAFF.

Here the CDR3 reads CASSLMSSTDTQYF. CDR3 nucleotides: TGTGCCAGCAGCTTAATGAGTAGCACAGATACGCAGTATTTT. The chain couples TRBV7-9 to TRBJ2-3; D is ambiguous. Trimming pared 2 bases from V and 0 bases from J, leaving 6 bases between. The CDR3 is 14 amino acids. Germline V gene data show CDR1 as SEHNR and CDR2 as FQNEAQ (reference sequence).

The V gene is TRBV19, the J gene TRBJ1-5; D is ambiguous. This CDR3 spans 15 amino acids. Trimming stripped 5 bases from V and 0 bases from J, with 11 bases between. CDR1 LNHDA and CDR2 SQIVND come from the germline V gene (reference sequence). Written as DNA, the CDR3 is TGTGCCAGTAGTGCGTACAGCTATAGCAATCAGCCCCAGCATTTT. This sequence encodes CASSAYSYSNQPQHF.

This clone was detected once. The chain employs TRBV27 and TRBJ2-7; D perhaps matches TRBD2 (5 bases). Per germline, CDR1 MNHEY and CDR2 SMNVEV (reference sequence). V lost 0 bases, J lost 4 bases, and 13 bases lay in between. The CDR3 spans 15 residues. The CDR3 coding sequence is TGTGCCAGCAGTTTATCATCGGGGAAAGAGTACGAGCAGTACTTC. This gives the protein CASSLSSGKEYEQYF.

This chain connects TRBV11-2 to TRBJ1-1; 7 bases align to TRBD1. In germline, CDR1 is SGHAT, CDR2 FQNNGV. The CDR3 totals 13 residues. Germline trimming cut 7 bases from V and 8 bases from J; bases unmatched to any gene: 10. CDR3 DNA: TGTGCCAGCACCCTGCGACAGGGCCTCGAAGCTTTCTTT. Its translation is CASTLRQGLEAFF.

The chain employs TRBV4-1 and TRBJ1-6, with 8 bases identical to TRBD1. J lost 9 bases, V lost 0 bases, and 7 bases had no gene match. Germline CDR1 reads MGHRA; CDR2 reads YSYEKL. This CDR3 has 16 residues. This CDR3 reads CASSQDADRVFSPLHF. The CDR3 DNA follows: TGCGCCAGCAGCCAAGATGCGGACAGGGTCTTTTCACCCCTCCACTTT.

The chain couples TRBV4-1 to TRBJ2-3; 8 bases map to TRBD1. CDR3 length equals 15 residues. From germline, CDR1 is MGHRA and CDR2 YSYEKL. V gave up 2 bases and J gave up 4 bases; unmatched junction bases: 5. The DNA of the CDR3 is TGCGCCAGCAGCCAACCCGGACAGGGATCAGATACGCAGTATTTT. It translates to CASSQPGQGSDTQYF.

V gene TRBV6-6 combines with J gene TRBJ1-5, with D perhaps TRBD1 (5 bases). CDR1 is MNHNY and CDR2 is SVGAGI in the germline V gene (reference sequence). The CDR3 loop spans 11 amino acids. V lost 9 bases and J 11 bases, leaving 14 bases between the germline ends. CDR3 nucleotides: TGTGCCAGTCGAGCAGCGGGGGCCCAGCATTTT. Protein: CASRAAGAQHF.

The chain combines TRBV4-3 with TRBJ2-7; D gene uncertain. Germline values: CDR1 LGHNA, CDR2 YSLEER. The CDR3 covers 14 residues. V lost 0 bases, J lost 3 bases, and 9 bases lay in between. The CDR3 bases are TGCGCCAGCAGCCAAGATAACAGTTACTACGAGCAGTACTTC. It codes for CASSQDNSYYEQYF.

V and J are TRBV9 and TRBJ2-7; 7 nucleotides agree with TRBD1. The trim removed 3 bases at V and 7 bases at J, leaving 4 bases unmatched. CDR3 length: 12 amino acids. The germline CDR1 and CDR2 sequences are SGDLS and YYNGEE. The CDR3 loop reads CASSARQGEQYF. CDR3 sequence (DNA): TGTGCCAGCAGCGCCCGACAGGGAGAGCAGTACTTC. The variable domain in full, with the rest retrieved from reference TRBV9 and TRBJ2-7, is DSGVTQTPKHLITATGQRVTLRCSPRSGDLSVYWYQQSLDQGLQFLIQYYNGEERAKGNILERFSAQQFPDLHSELNLSSLELGDSALYFCASSARQGEQYFGPGTRLTVT.

The chain employs TRBV4-1 and TRBJ2-5; D unresolved. V was shortened by 1 base and J by 5 bases, with 8 bases between the two germline ends. Germline V lookup: CDR1 MGHRA, CDR2 YSYEKL. The CDR3 is 13 amino acids. CDR3 loop: CASSQVATETQYF. The CDR3 DNA follows: TGCGCCAGCAGCCAAGTAGCCACGGAGACCCAGTACTTC.

The chain joins TRBV7-6 to TRBJ2-1; perhaps D is TRBD1 or TRBD2 (6 bases each). Germline V gives CDR1 SGHVS, CDR2 FNYEAQ. V lost 2 bases to trimming and J lost 5 bases, with 16 bases between them. The CDR3 runs 16 residues. CDR3 residues: CASSLTQEGDHNEQFF. In DNA, the CDR3 is TGTGCCAGCAGCTTAACCCAGGAGGGGGACCACAATGAGCAGTTCTTC.

CDR3 DNA: TGCGCCAGCAGCCAACTTTTTGGGGACGAGCAGTACTTC. Its translation is CASSQLFGDEQYF. The rearrangement links TRBV4-3 to TRBJ2-7, with unresolved D. This CDR3 comprises 13 residues. From germline, CDR1 is LGHNA and CDR2 YSLEER. V lost 2 bases to trimming and J lost 5 bases, with 10 bases between them.

J is TRBJ2-7 and V is TRBV6-2 or TRBV6-3; 8 bases align to TRBD1. Looked up from germline, CDR1 is MNHEY and CDR2 is SVGEGT. The CDR3 has 19 amino acids. With 0 bases clipped from V and 5 bases from J, the junction kept 18 bases outside the gene matches. The CDR3 bases are TGTGCCAGCAGTTACTCGGGCAGGGGGCGAAGACTACTGGGAGACGAGCAGTACTTC. This gives the protein CASSYSGRGRRLLGDEQYF.